The subject of this entry is one T cell receptor beta chain. Its matching antigen is unknown. Each patient experienced a relapse that followed autologous stem cell transplantation, and brentuximab vedotin exposure varied. Germline assignment: CDR1 MNHEY and CDR2 SVGAGI. The CDR3 loop spans 16 amino acids. Germline trimming cut 2 bases from V and 4 bases from J; bases unmatched to any gene: 7. Assay: immunoSEQ multiplex PCR; the TCRdb copy retains only in-frame clones and omits some. This repertoire shows approximately 51,000 clones, around 78% found once; its top ten account for around 15%. This sample was included in a study of PD-1 blockade in classical Hodgkin lymphoma. Points from the study as a whole: A reduction in baseline TCR diversity was reportedly seen in newly diagnosed patients relative to healthy donors. Newly diagnosed patients had diversity similar to the baseline diversity of complete responders.

The starting material was peripheral blood mononuclear cells (PBMCs), obtained before the second cycle of nivolumab. The TCR sequence derives from a human donor with classical Hodgkin lymphoma. The chain recombines TRBV6-5 with TRBJ2-1, with TRBD2 identical over 8 bases. Here the CDR3 DNA reads TGTGCCAGCAGTTACCCCGGGGCGGGGGGTTACAATGAGCAGTTCTTC. Translating gives CASSYPGAGGYNEQFF.